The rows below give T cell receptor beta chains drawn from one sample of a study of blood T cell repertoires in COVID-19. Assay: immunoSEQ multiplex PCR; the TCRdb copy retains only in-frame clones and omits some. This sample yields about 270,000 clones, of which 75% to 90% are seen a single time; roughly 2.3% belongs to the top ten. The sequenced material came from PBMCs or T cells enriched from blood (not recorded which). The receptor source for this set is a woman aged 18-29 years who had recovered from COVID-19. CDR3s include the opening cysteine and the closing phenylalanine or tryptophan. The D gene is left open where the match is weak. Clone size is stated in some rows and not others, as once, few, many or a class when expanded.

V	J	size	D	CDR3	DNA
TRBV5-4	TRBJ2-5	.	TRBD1	CASSPRVGGEETQYF	TGTGCCAGCAGCCCGCGGGTAGGGGGCGAAGAGACCCAGTACTTC
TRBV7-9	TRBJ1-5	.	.	CASSLEQGNQPQHF	TGTGCCAGCAGCTTAGAACAGGGTAATCAGCCCCAGCATTTT
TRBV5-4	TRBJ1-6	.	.	CASSYRGGPNSPLHF	TGTGCCAGCAGCTACCGGGGGGGGCCTAATTCACCCCTCCACTTT
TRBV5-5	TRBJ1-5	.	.	CASSLVVAGSNQPQHF	TGTGCCAGCAGCTTGGTAGTCGCAGGTAGCAATCAGCCCCAGCATTTT
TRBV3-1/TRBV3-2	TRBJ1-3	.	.	CASSQQGAGNTIYF	TGTGCCAGCAGCCAGCAGGGTGCCGGAAACACCATATATTTT
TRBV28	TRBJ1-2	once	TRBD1	CASGASQTGMAGYTF	TGTGCCAGCGGGGCCTCACAGACAGGGATGGCTGGCTACACCTTC
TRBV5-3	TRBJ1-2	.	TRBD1	CATSRQGWTGYTF	TGTGCCACCTCCCGACAGGGTTGGACGGGCTACACCTTC
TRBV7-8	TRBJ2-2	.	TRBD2	CASSFPRGGHGTGELFF	TGTGCCAGCAGCTTTCCGCGGGGGGGCCATGGCACCGGGGAGCTGTTTTTT
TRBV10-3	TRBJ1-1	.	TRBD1	CAISRTGGNTEAFF	TGTGCCATCAGTCGGACAGGCGGGAACACTGAAGCTTTCTTT
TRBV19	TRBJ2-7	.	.	CASSMGRAGNEQYF	TGTGCCAGTAGTATGGGCAGGGCGGGGAACGAGCAGTACTTC
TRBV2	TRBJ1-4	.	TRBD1	CASSRDRGGEKLFF	TGTGCCAGCAGCCGGGACAGGGGAGGGGAAAAACTGTTTTTT
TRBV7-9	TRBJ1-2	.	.	CASSVSGVDYGYTF	TGTGCCAGCAGCGTATCAGGGGTAGACTATGGCTACACCTTC
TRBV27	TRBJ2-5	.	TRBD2	CASSPRSGLAGGETQYF	TGTGCCAGCAGTCCAAGGTCGGGACTAGCGGGCGGAGAGACCCAGTACTTC
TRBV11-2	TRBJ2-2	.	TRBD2	CASSGLARDTGELFF	TGTGCCAGCAGTGGACTAGCTCGGGACACCGGGGAGCTGTTTTTT
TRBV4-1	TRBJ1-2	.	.	CASSQDLTGNGYTF	TGCGCCAGCAGCCAGGACCTTACAGGGAATGGCTACACCTTC
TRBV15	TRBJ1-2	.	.	CATSREQGLYGYTF	TGTGCCACCAGCAGGGAGCAGGGACTCTATGGCTACACCTTC
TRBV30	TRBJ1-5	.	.	CAWRGGRGDQPQHF	TGTGCCTGGAGGGGCGGAAGGGGTGATCAGCCCCAGCATTTT
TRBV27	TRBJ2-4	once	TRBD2	CASSPGRGNIQYF	TGTGCCAGCAGTCCCGGGAGGGGGAACATTCAGTACTTC
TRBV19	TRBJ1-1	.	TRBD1	CASGTGDTEAFF	TGTGCCAGTGGGACAGGGGACACTGAAGCTTTCTTT
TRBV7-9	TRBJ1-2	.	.	CASSRGGDGYTF	TGTGCCAGCAGCCGCGGGGGGGATGGCTACACCTTC
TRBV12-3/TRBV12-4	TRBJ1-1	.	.	CASSRSPGTEAFF	TGTGCCAGCAGCCGATCCCCGGGGACTGAAGCTTTCTTT
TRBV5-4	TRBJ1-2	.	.	CASSLLSGSAYGYTF	TGTGCCAGCAGCTTGTTATCGGGGTCCGCCTATGGCTACACCTTC
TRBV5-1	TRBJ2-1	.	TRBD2	CASSRTSGGANNNEQFF	TGCGCCAGCAGCCGGACTAGCGGGGGGGCCAATAACAATGAGCAGTTCTTC
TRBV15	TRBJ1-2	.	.	CATSSRWEPNYGYTF	TGTGCCACCAGCAGCCGTTGGGAGCCTAACTATGGCTACACCTTC
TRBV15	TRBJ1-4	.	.	CATSRDRVAVEKLFF	TGTGCCACCAGCAGAGACAGGGTTGCGGTTGAAAAACTGTTTTTT
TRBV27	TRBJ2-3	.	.	CASGPDTQYF	TGTGCCAGCGGCCCAGATACGCAGTATTTT
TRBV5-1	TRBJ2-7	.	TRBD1	CASSLEGQGGDEQYF	TGCGCCAGCAGCTTGGAGGGACAGGGAGGGGACGAGCAGTACTTC
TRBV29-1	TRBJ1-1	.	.	CSVHPPKWAWTEAFF	TGCAGCGTTCATCCTCCTAAGTGGGCATGGACTGAAGCTTTCTTT
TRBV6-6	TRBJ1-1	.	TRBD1	CASRPGTANTEAFF	TGTGCCAGCAGACCCGGGACAGCGAACACTGAAGCTTTCTTT
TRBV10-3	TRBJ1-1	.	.	CAISELPGVRTEAFF	TGTGCCATCAGTGAGTTACCAGGGGTGAGAACTGAAGCTTTCTTT
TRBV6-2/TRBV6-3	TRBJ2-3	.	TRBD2	CASSTAGTSGAGDTQYF	TGTGCCAGCAGTACTGCCGGGACTAGCGGTGCGGGGGATACGCAGTATTTT